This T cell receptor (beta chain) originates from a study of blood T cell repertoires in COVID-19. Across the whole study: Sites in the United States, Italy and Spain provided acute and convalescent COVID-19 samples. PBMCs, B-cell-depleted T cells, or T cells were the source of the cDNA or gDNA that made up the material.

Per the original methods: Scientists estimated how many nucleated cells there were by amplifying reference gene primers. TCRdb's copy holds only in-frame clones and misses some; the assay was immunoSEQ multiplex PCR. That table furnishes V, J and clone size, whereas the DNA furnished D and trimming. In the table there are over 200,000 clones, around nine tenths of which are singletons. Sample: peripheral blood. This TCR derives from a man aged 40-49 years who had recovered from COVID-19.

The CDR3 reads CASSVGLQETQYF. DNA for the CDR3: TGTGCCAGCAGCGTAGGGCTTCAAGAGACCCAGTACTTC. The gene calls are TRBV9 and TRBJ2-5; D remains unclear. V lost 0 bases to trimming and J lost 2 bases, with 5 bases between them. The CDR3 contains 13 residues. CDR1 is SGDLS, CDR2 YYNGEE, per germline.